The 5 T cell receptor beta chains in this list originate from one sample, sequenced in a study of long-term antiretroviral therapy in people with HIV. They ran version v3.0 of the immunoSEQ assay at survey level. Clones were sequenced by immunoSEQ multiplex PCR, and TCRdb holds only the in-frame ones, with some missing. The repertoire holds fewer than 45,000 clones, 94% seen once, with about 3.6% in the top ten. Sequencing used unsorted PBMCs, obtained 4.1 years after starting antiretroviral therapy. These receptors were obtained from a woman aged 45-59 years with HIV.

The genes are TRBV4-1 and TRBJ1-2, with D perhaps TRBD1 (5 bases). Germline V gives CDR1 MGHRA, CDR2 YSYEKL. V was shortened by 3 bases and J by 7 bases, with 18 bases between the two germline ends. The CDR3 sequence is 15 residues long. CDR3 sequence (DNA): TGCGCCAGCAGCCACCTCGTACAGGTGGATGGTGGCTACACCTTC. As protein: CASSHLVQVDGGYTF.

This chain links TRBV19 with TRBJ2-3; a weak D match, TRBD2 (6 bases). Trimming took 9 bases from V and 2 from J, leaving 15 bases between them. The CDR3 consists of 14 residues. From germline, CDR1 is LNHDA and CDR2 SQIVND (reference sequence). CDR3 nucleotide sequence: TGTGCCAGCCGCGGGACTTTTCTCACAGATACGCAGTATTTT. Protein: CASRGTFLTDTQYF. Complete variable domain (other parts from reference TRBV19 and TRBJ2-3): DGGITQSPKYLFRKEGQNVTLSCEQNLNHDAMYWYRQDPGQGLRLIYYSQIVNDFQKGDIAEGYSVSREKKESFPLTVTSAQKNPTAFYLCASRGTFLTDTQYFGPGTRLTVL.

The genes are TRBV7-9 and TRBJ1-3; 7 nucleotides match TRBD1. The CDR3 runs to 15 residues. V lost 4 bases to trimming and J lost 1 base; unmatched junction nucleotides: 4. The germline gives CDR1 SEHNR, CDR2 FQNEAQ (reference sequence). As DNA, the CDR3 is TGTGCCAGCAGCTCAGACAGGGTATCTGGAAACACCATATATTTT. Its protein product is CASSSDRVSGNTIYF. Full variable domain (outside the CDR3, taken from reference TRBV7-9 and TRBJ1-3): DTGVSQNPRHKITKRGQNVTFRCDPISEHNRLYWYRQTLGQGPEFLTYFQNEAQLEKSRLLSDRFSAERPKGSFSTLEIQRTEQGDSAMYLCASSSDRVSGNTIYFGEGSWLTVV.

The CDR3 DNA follows: TGCGCCAGCAGCAGGACTAGCGGGGGGATCTATGAGCAGTTCTTC. Translated, it gives CASSRTSGGIYEQFF. The chain has TRBV4-3 and TRBJ2-1; the match to TRBD2 covers 14 bases. V was clipped by 5 bases and J by 8 bases; unmatched bases: 5. The CDR3 covers 15 residues. Germline CDR1 and CDR2: LGHNA and YSLEER.

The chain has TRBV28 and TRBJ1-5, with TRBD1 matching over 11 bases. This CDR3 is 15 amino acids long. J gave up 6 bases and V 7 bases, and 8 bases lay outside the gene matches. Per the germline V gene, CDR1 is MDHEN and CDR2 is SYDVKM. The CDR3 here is CASTLGQGVGQPQHF. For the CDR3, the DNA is TGTGCCAGCACCCTGGGACAGGGGGTAGGTCAGCCCCAGCATTTT.